The sequence of this TCR beta chain was determined in a study of CD8+ T cells in alopecia areata. The wider study: For 6 to 18 months, tofacitinib was taken, and 6 months off drug followed. Study-wide points: Tofacitinib delivered significant drops in scalp clonality and in expanded CD8+ clones among the top 100.

Described treatment: oral pan-JAK inhibitor, 5-10 mg twice daily. As concerns this clone: Antigen unknown.

Germline-derived CDR1 and CDR2 are SNHLY and FYNNEI. V dropped 5 bases and J dropped 3 bases, with 8 bases sitting between them. CDR3 length: 12 amino acids. RNA was extracted and reverse transcribed into cDNA as the sequencing template. TCRdb's table, derived via immunoSEQ multiplex PCR, lists solely in-frame clones and lacks some. The sample includes roughly 190,000 clones, 60% to 70% seen only once; the top ten take roughly 3.3%. The sample in question was CD4+ T cells sorted from blood, obtained at week 4, from a patient treated with tofacitinib. The chain has TRBV2 and TRBJ2-7; D ambiguous. This clonotype was sampled from a human donor with alopecia areata. This chain's CDR3 is CASSYINYEQYF. The CDR3 nucleotides read TGTGCCAGCAGTTACATAAACTACGAGCAGTACTTC.